This passage covers 30 T cell receptor beta chains from one sample sequenced in a study of cytomegalovirus exposure and HLA in healthy donors. PCR was performed using 60 Vbeta and 13 Jbeta primers. TCRdb keeps only in-frame clones here, not all; method: immunoSEQ multiplex PCR. This table holds 120,000 to 150,000 clones, approximately 80% found once. Material: PBMCs. All receptors come from a male donor in good health and CMV-seronegative.

This chain links TRBV27 with TRBJ2-3, with TRBD2 matching over 15 bases. The germline CDR1 and CDR2 sequences are MNHEY and SMNVEV (reference sequence). V lost 8 bases to trimming and J lost 5 bases; unmatched junction nucleotides: 5. This CDR3 comprises 15 residues. This chain's CDR3 is CASRTSGGAGDTQYF. DNA for the CDR3: TGTGCCAGCCGGACTAGCGGGGGGGCCGGAGATACGCAGTATTTT.

The chain couples TRBV6-5 to TRBJ1-1; no definite D call. V was cut by 6 bases and J by 2 bases, with 10 bases left in between. CDR3 size: 13 residues. Germline CDR1 and CDR2: MNHEY and SVGAGI. CDR3 region: CASSPTYNTEAFF. CDR3 bases: TGTGCCAGCAGCCCAACCTATAACACTGAAGCTTTCTTT.

The chain links TRBV7-6 to TRBJ1-3; D ambiguous. The germline gives CDR1 SGHVS, CDR2 FNYEAQ. The CDR3 contains 12 residues. Trimming pared 0 bases from V and 10 bases from J, leaving 7 bases between. CDR3 amino acids: CASSLAGETIYF. The CDR3 DNA follows: TGTGCCAGCAGCTTAGCGGGCGAAACCATATATTTT.

The chain is built from TRBV28 and TRBJ1-2, with D possibly TRBD1 on 6 matching bases. CDR3 length: 16 amino acids. Trimming took off 8 bases at V and 6 bases at J, with 25 bases between the two ends. Germline values: CDR1 MDHEN, CDR2 SYDVKM. The DNA for the CDR3 is TGTGCCAGCCTATTAACCGGGGGGCCTTGGCGGAATGGCTACACCTTC. Amino acids: CASLLTGGPWRNGYTF.

This sequence joins TRBV30 and TRBJ1-5; 7 bases align to TRBD1. V lost 2 bases, J lost 2 bases, and 6 bases stayed unmatched. The CDR3 contains 15 residues. Germline V gene sequence: CDR1 GTSNPN, CDR2 SVGIG (reference sequence). DNA for the CDR3: TGTGCCTGGAGTCGTGGGACAGTCGGCAATCAGCCCCAGCATTTT. Encoded protein: CAWSRGTVGNQPQHF.

The chain employs TRBV28 and TRBJ2-1; 10 bases line up with TRBD1. The CDR3 consists of 15 residues. The V segment lost 6 bases and the J segment 10 bases; nucleotides outside the gene matches: 12. Germline lookup yields CDR1 MDHEN and CDR2 SYDVKM. CDR3 nucleotides: TGTGCCAGCAGAACAGCCGGGACAGGGGTCTTGGAGCAGTTCTTC. Translation: CASRTAGTGVLEQFF.

The V call is TRBV27, the J call TRBJ1-1; D perhaps matches TRBD1 (5 bases). The CDR3 consists of 15 residues. Trimming left V 5 bases short and J 0 bases short, with 13 bases between. In germline, CDR1 is MNHEY, CDR2 SMNVEV (reference sequence). This CDR3 is CASSPAGTMNTEAFF. The CDR3 DNA reads TGTGCCAGCAGTCCCGCGGGGACTATGAACACTGAAGCTTTCTTT.

This clone appeared a few times. The junction shows a germline mismatch at one end, possibly a read error. The same CDR3 arises from other DNA sequences in this sample as well. This chain links TRBV18 with TRBJ2-3; 7 bases are a match to TRBD2. This CDR3 is built from 15 residues. In germline, CDR1 is KGHSH, CDR2 LQKENI. CDR3 bases: TGTGCCAGCTCGCCACCGGTAGGGAGGGGAGATACGCAGTATTTT. This sequence encodes CASSPPVGRGDTQYF.

The V call is TRBV6-5, the J call TRBJ1-2; no definite D call. The germline V gene encodes CDR1 MNHEY and CDR2 SVGAGI. The CDR3 totals 16 residues. Trimming pared 4 bases from V and 1 base from J, leaving 16 bases between. CDR3 region: CASSSPTSDLNYGYTF. The CDR3, as DNA: TGTGCCAGCAGTTCCCCCACAAGCGACCTTAACTATGGCTACACCTTC.

The rearrangement joins TRBV7-2 to TRBJ2-7, with D possibly TRBD2 on 6 matching bases. CDR3 length: 12 amino acids. CDR1 and CDR2 (germline): SGHTA, FQGNSA. V lost 8 bases and J 6 bases, leaving 14 bases between the germline ends. CDR3: CASGRYGSEQYF. CDR3 bases: TGTGCCAGCGGCCGGTACGGGAGCGAGCAGTACTTC. Together with reference TRBV7-2 and TRBJ2-7, the CDR3 gives the full variable domain: GAGVSQSPSNKVTEKGKDVELRCDPISGHTALYWYRQSLGQGLEFLIYFQGNSAPDKSGLPSDRFSAERTGGSVSTLTIQRTQQEDSAVYLCASGRYGSEQYFGPGTRLTVT.

The table lists this clone with a few counts. V gene TRBV2 combines with J gene TRBJ2-3, with 9 bases identical to TRBD2. The germline gives CDR1 SNHLY, CDR2 FYNNEI. Trimming removed 10 bases from V and 3 bases from J; junction bases left unmatched: 8. This CDR3 contains 14 residues. In nucleotides, the CDR3 is TGTGCCACCCCTAGCGGGGAAGGGACAGATACGCAGTATTTT. It specifies CATPSGEGTDTQYF.

The chain carries TRBV7-9 and TRBJ1-1; the match to TRBD1 covers 7 bases. With V trimmed by 3 bases and J by 2 bases, 6 bases remained unmatched. Germline loops: CDR1 SEHNR, CDR2 FQNEAQ (reference sequence). The CDR3 consists of 15 residues. The CDR3 spells CASSFGDSPNTEAFF. The CDR3 DNA reads as TGTGCCAGCAGCTTTGGGGACAGCCCTAACACTGAAGCTTTCTTT.

The gene calls are TRBV4-1 and TRBJ2-7, with D perhaps TRBD2 (5 bases). V gave up 1 base and J gave up 7 bases, with 11 bases separating them. The CDR3 runs 13 residues. In germline, CDR1 is MGHRA, CDR2 YSYEKL. CDR3 residues: CASSQGTGNEQYF. The CDR3, as DNA: TGCGCCAGCAGCCAAGGAACCGGGAATGAGCAGTACTTC.

In nucleotides, the CDR3 is TGTGCCACCAGCAGAGATGATGGCAGGGGATCGCGATCTAAGCTGTTTTTT. Translation: CATSRDDGRGSRSKLFF. The chain employs TRBV15 and TRBJ2-2; a possible D gene is TRBD1 (6 bases). Germline CDR1 reads LNHNV; CDR2 reads YYDKDF (reference sequence). The CDR3 is 17 amino acids. Trimming cost V 0 bases and J 12 bases, with 23 bases left between them.

This chain connects TRBV2 to TRBJ1-1; maybe TRBD1 (6 bases). Germline V gene lookup returns CDR1 SNHLY and CDR2 FYNNEI. There are 14 residues in the CDR3. With 7 bases removed from V and 3 bases from J, the gap between germline ends came to 15 bases. The CDR3, as DNA: TGTGCCAGCACGTGGACAGTTTCGGACACTGAAGCTTTCTTT. It is translated as CASTWTVSDTEAFF.

This chain joins TRBV29-1 and TRBJ2-7; possibly TRBD2 for D (6 bases). The germline V gene has CDR1 SQVTM and CDR2 ANQGSEA. V was trimmed by 7 bases and J by 0 bases, leaving 13 bases between them. CDR3 length: 13 amino acids. The DNA for the CDR3 is TGCAGCGCCCGGGACTTCGTCTCCTACGAGCAGTACTTC. It is translated as CSARDFVSYEQYF.

The CDR3 loop is CASRDSARDTQYF. In nucleotides, the CDR3 is TGTGCCAGTAGGGACAGTGCACGAGATACGCAGTATTTT. The rearrangement joins TRBV19 to TRBJ2-3, with D tentatively TRBD1 (6 bases). The CDR3 length is 13 residues. Germline V gives CDR1 LNHDA, CDR2 SQIVND (reference sequence). With 6 bases removed from V and 5 bases from J, the gap between germline ends came to 12 bases. The entire variable domain, with the rest obtained from reference TRBV19 and TRBJ2-3, is as follows: DGGITQSPKYLFRKEGQNVTLSCEQNLNHDAMYWYRQDPGQGLRLIYYSQIVNDFQKGDIAEGYSVSREKKESFPLTVTSAQKNPTAFYLCASRDSARDTQYFGPGTRLTVL.

The chain couples TRBV6-5 to TRBJ1-6; D perhaps matches TRBD1 (6 bases). This CDR3 region has 14 residues. Trimming stripped 2 bases from V and 10 bases from J, with 12 bases between. From germline, CDR1 is MNHEY and CDR2 SVGAGI. Here the CDR3 DNA reads TGTGCCAGCAGTTACGAGAGGGGGAACTCACCCCTCCACTTT. Amino acid sequence: CASSYERGNSPLHF.

The chain links TRBV2 to TRBJ2-7, with D unclear. The CDR3 contains 13 residues. Germline loops: CDR1 SNHLY, CDR2 FYNNEI. V was pared by 4 bases and J by 2 bases, with 9 bases between. This CDR3 is CASSGDTPYEQYF. Here the CDR3 DNA reads TGTGCCAGCAGTGGTGACACCCCCTACGAGCAGTACTTC.

This clone was found once. The V gene is TRBV29-1, the J gene TRBJ1-2, with 7 bases aligning to TRBD1. Germline lookup yields CDR1 SQVTM and CDR2 ANQGSEA. The V and J ends lost 0 bases and 6 bases, in that order; junction bases with no gene match: 4. This CDR3 contains 13 residues. CDR3 in DNA: TGCAGCGTTGAAGATTTGACAGGGCATGGCTACACCTTC. Amino acid sequence: CSVEDLTGHGYTF.

The CDR3 DNA is TGTGCCAGCAGTCCTAGCGGGGTCAGAGATACGCAGTATTTT. Protein sequence: CASSPSGVRDTQYF. J is TRBJ2-3 and V is TRBV7-9; the match to TRBD2 covers 9 bases. The J segment lost 5 bases and the V segment lost 6 bases, leaving 6 bases of the junction unmatched. This CDR3 spans 14 amino acids. In germline, CDR1 is SEHNR, CDR2 FQNEAQ (reference sequence).

This chain joins TRBV19 and TRBJ2-2; D is possibly TRBD1 (6 bases). This CDR3 is 15 amino acids long. With 4 bases removed from V and 5 bases from J, the gap between germline ends came to 14 bases. Germline V gene data show CDR1 as LNHDA and CDR2 as SQIVND (reference sequence). The CDR3 region has the DNA TGTGCCAGTAGTAAAGCCGGGACACTTACCGGGGAGCTGTTTTTT. Translating gives CASSKAGTLTGELFF.

V is TRBV5-1 and J is TRBJ2-3; a weak D match, TRBD1 (7 bases). Germline values: CDR1 SGHRS, CDR2 YFSETQ. The CDR3 spans 15 residues. V was pared by 4 bases and J by 2 bases, with 14 bases between. CDR3 in amino acids: CASSLRGAFTDTQYF. CDR3 sequence (DNA): TGCGCCAGCAGCCTCAGGGGGGCCTTCACAGATACGCAGTATTTT. Drawing the rest from reference TRBV5-1 and TRBJ2-3, the complete variable domain is KAGVTQTPRYLIKTRGQQVTLSCSPISGHRSVSWYQQTPGQGLQFLFEYFSETQRNKGNFPGRFSGRQFSNSRSEMNVSTLELGDSALYLCASSLRGAFTDTQYFGPGTRLTVL.

This chain links TRBV6-6 with TRBJ1-2; tentatively, D is TRBD1 (5 bases). This CDR3 comprises 14 residues. V gave up 7 bases and J gave up 6 bases, with 18 bases separating them. The germline V gene encodes CDR1 MNHNY and CDR2 SVGAGI (reference sequence). CDR3 amino acids: CASNPGAREDGYTF. The CDR3 nucleotides read TGTGCCAGCAACCCCGGAGCCAGGGAGGATGGCTACACCTTC.

This clone was picked up one time. This chain uses TRBV6-1 with TRBJ1-1; maybe TRBD1 (5 bases). Germline values: CDR1 MNHNS, CDR2 SASEGT. V lost 5 bases and J lost 0, with 7 bases in between. This CDR3 is 13 amino acids long. The CDR3 nucleotides read TGTGCCAGCAGTCTGACAGTGAACACTGAAGCTTTCTTT. Translation gives CASSLTVNTEAFF.

The chain is built from TRBV29-1 and TRBJ1-2, with a possible D match to TRBD1 (5 bases). Trimming pared 4 bases from V and 9 bases from J, leaving 9 bases between. Germline assignment: CDR1 SQVTM and CDR2 ANQGSEA. The length of the CDR3 is 10 residues. CDR3 loop: CSVGDSSYTF. In DNA form, the CDR3 reads TGCAGCGTTGGGGACTCGAGCTACACCTTC.

This clone was detected once. The V gene is TRBV9, the J gene TRBJ2-6; possibly TRBD2 for D (6 bases). V dropped 0 bases and J dropped 0 bases, with 10 bases sitting between them. Germline loops: CDR1 SGDLS, CDR2 YYNGEE. The CDR3 is made up of 17 amino acids. CDR3 protein: CASSVEGRSSGANVLTF. The CDR3 DNA sequence: TGTGCCAGCAGCGTAGAGGGGAGGAGCTCTGGGGCCAACGTCCTGACTTTC.

V gene TRBV6-5 combines with J gene TRBJ2-1, with D possibly being TRBD2 (6 bases). The CDR3 sequence is 13 residues long. The V end was cut by 5 bases, the J end by 7 bases, with 12 bases between. Germline lookup yields CDR1 MNHEY and CDR2 SVGAGI. CDR3 loop: CASSLGTLNEQFF. Here the CDR3 DNA reads TGTGCCAGCAGTCTCGGGACTTTAAATGAGCAGTTCTTC.

J is TRBJ1-5 and V is TRBV5-1; TRBD1 is a possible D gene (6 bases). Trimming took off 0 bases at V and 5 bases at J, with 12 bases between the two ends. Germline V gene lookup returns CDR1 SGHRS and CDR2 YFSETQ. The CDR3 sequence is 15 residues long. The CDR3 region has the DNA TGCGCCAGCAGCTTGGTGGCAGGGGTCGATCAGCCCCAGCATTTT. It encodes CASSLVAGVDQPQHF.

The rearrangement joins TRBV7-6 to TRBJ1-4; D remains unclear. The V gene lost 2 bases and the J gene lost 13 bases, with 14 bases spanning the gap. The CDR3 has 13 amino acids. Germline-derived CDR1 and CDR2 are SGHVS and FNYEAQ. Here the CDR3 DNA reads TGTGCCAGCAGCTTATCAGTAGCAGGAGGACTGTTTTTT. Translating it yields CASSLSVAGGLFF.